The rows below give T cell receptor beta chains drawn from one sample of a study of human T cells and chemical hapten exposure. One entry per CDR3 protein results from TCRdb running MiXCR on the RACE reads. Seen here are under 300,000 distinct CDR3 sequences, about 8.1% observed once, and the top ten hold 2% to 3%. The source material was whole blood, sampled in connection with sensitization to the hapten diphenylcyclopropenone (DPC). Source of these receptors: a woman in her thirties or forties with alopecia areata. Some clones in this sample may be carry-over from other donors' samples. The CDR3 runs from the conserved cysteine through the conserved F or W. A D gene is named only where the DNA matches it firmly. The listing skips clone size in some rows; elsewhere it reads once, few, many or a size class.

size,D,J,V,DNA,CDR3
NA,NA,TRBJ2-7,TRBV5-6,TGTGCCAGCAGAGCAACACGCTTAGGAGAGCAGTACTTC,CASRATRLGEQYF
NA,NA,TRBJ1-2,TRBV6-5,TGTGCCAGCAGTTACCTGGGGGGGGGCAATCATGGCTACACCTTC,CASSYLGGGNHGYTF
many,TRBD2,TRBJ2-1,TRBV20-1,TGCAGTGCACCAGGACTAGCGGCTGGAAATGAGCAGTTCTTC,CSAPGLAAGNEQFF
many,TRBD1,TRBJ2-1,TRBV12-3/TRBV12-4,TGTGCCAGCAGTTCCCGGGACAGGGAAGGATATGAGCAGTTCTTC,CASSSRDREGYEQFF
NA,NA,TRBJ1-2,TRBV2,TGTGCCAGCACCGGGGACAACTATGGCTACACCTTC,CASTGDNYGYTF
few,TRBD1,TRBJ2-7,TRBV29-1,TGCAGCGTTGAACACGCATCGACAGGGTATGCCCGGTACGAGCAGTACTTC,CSVEHASTGYARYEQYF
NA,NA,TRBJ2-7,TRBV20-1,TGCAGTGCTCCGGGACTTGGCTACGAGCAGTACTTC,CSAPGLGYEQYF
NA,TRBD2,TRBJ2-1,TRBV20-1,TGCAGTGCTTCCGGGACTAGCGGACCCGAGCAGTTCTTC,CSASGTSGPEQFF
NA,TRBD1,TRBJ1-5,TRBV12-3/TRBV12-4,TGTGCCAGCAGTCCCCCGGGACAGGGAGGCAATCAGCCCCAGCATTTT,CASSPPGQGGNQPQHF
few,NA,TRBJ2-3,TRBV2,TGTGCCAGCAAGGGGGGGATCTCCACAGATACGCAGTATTTT,CASKGGISTDTQYF
few,TRBD2,TRBJ2-3,TRBV4-3,TGCGCCAGCAGCCAAAATAGACTAGCGGGAGGAGATACGCAGTATTTT,CASSQNRLAGGDTQYF
NA,NA,TRBJ2-7,TRBV27,TGTGCCAGCAAAACCGCGGTGGAGGCTGGGGAGCAGTACTTC,CASKTAVEAGEQYF
NA,NA,TRBJ1-1,TRBV27,TGTGCCAGCAGTTTCTCCCCGAGGGACACTGAAGCTTTCTTT,CASSFSPRDTEAFF
few,NA,TRBJ2-3,TRBV12-3/TRBV12-4,TGTGCCAGCAGGCCTAGCGCCGCTAGAACAGATACGCAGTATTTT,CASRPSAARTDTQYF
few,NA,TRBJ2-1,TRBV7-2,TGTGCCAGCACCCTGGCCGGCAGGGCGGACAATGAGCAGTTCTTC,CASTLAGRADNEQFF
NA,NA,TRBJ1-1,TRBV20-1,TGCAGTGCAACGACCCCGAGTATGGGGTTGAACACTGAAGCTTTCTTT,CSATTPSMGLNTEAFF
few,NA,TRBJ1-3,TRBV18,TGTGCCAGCTCAGCCATACTCCGGGATTCGAGCTCTGGAAACACCATATATTTT,CASSAILRDSSSGNTIYF
NA,TRBD2,TRBJ2-3,TRBV12-3/TRBV12-4,TGTGCCAGCAGTTTCTTGGGACTAGCGGGAGGGCAAGGTACGCAGTATTTT,CASSFLGLAGGQGTQYF